This T cell receptor (beta chain) was captured by sequencing in a study of T cell responses to AZD1222 COVID-19 vaccine. Here immunoSEQ multiplex PCR was the method, and the copy in TCRdb shows in-frame clones only, minus some. The profile shows around 83,000 clones, roughly 88% of them singletons. Study-level findings and limits: Clonal diversity may have been underestimated, and the donors were mostly white British, with more females than males. No repertoire was sampled before or during the peak T cell response, only after it.

About this clone: Antigen specificity is unknown.

CDR3 length equals 16 residues. Germline CDR1 and CDR2: LGHNA and YSLEER. Deletions cut 3 bases from V and 6 bases from J, with 17 bases between. The sample consisted of peripheral blood, taken on day 0 of AZD1222 vaccination. This sequence originates from an adult in good health. The chain carries TRBV4-3 and TRBJ2-2; possible D gene TRBD1, 5 bases. The CDR3 coding sequence is TGCGCCAGCAGCCAGAACGTCGGGCCACAGGCCGGGGAGCTGTTTTTT. Its translation is CASSQNVGPQAGELFF.